Detailed here is one T cell receptor beta chain. The specificity of this receptor is unknown. No much larger clonotype is one base removed from it; base qualities were not supplied. This sample is drawn from a study of CD8 T cells in Susac syndrome (dated by TCRdb to the late 2010s). Notes on the research overall: The study used repertoire sequencing to test whether antigen drove CD8+ T cell activation and differentiation in Susac syndrome. General study outcomes and caveats: The study acknowledged that relatively few individuals were included in the TCR sequencing and HLA analysis.

RNA was extracted using the RNeasy kit, and about 0.45 to 1 microgram was reverse transcribed with random hexamers. TCR beta CDR3 regions were amplified with the immunoSEQ multiplex PCR assay covering 54 Vbeta and 13 Jbeta segments. To correct PCR amplification bias, a synthetic template baseline was used for both primer optimization and computational correction. In the authors' own workflow: Reads were annotated to V, D and J genes per IMGT and analyzed with immunoSEQ Analyzer, keeping only productive sequences. To calculate clonality, Shannon entropy was normalized by log2 of the number of productive unique sequences and then subtracted from one. Public and private clones were assessed among the 100 most prevalent clones of each patient and control. Susac-specific clones were defined as absent from healthy and MS cohorts, about 1,000 published viral clones and other ImmuneACCESS disease sequences. TCRdb passed the public sequencing reads through fastp at Q25 and MiXCR, retaining productive beta sequences. Rows with a matching CDR3 protein are joined into one entry that keeps the most common DNA and genes. TCRdb assigned the V and J calls; the authors' analysis was not used. For this sample there are 300,000 to 350,000 distinct CDR3 sequences; 90% to 95% appear just once. Approximately 0.065% of the sample rests with the top ten.

Peripheral blood CD8+ and CD4+ T cells from healthy donors, Susac syndrome patients and multiple sclerosis patients were profiled by high-throughput TCR beta sequencing. The multiple sclerosis controls were treatment-naive patients who had stable or active relapsing-remitting disease and met the revised McDonald criteria. CD8+ TEMRA cells were enriched by FACS, while bulk CD8+ and CD4+ T cells were purified by magnetic negative isolation. Blood was collected in EDTA tubes and processed within 24 hours, with PBMCs isolated through density gradient centrifugation. PBMCs intended for TCR sequencing were cryopreserved in liquid nitrogen and thawed later in a water bath at 37 degrees C. A purity of at least 90% was achieved for sorted or isolated CD4+, CD8+ and CD8+ TEMRA cells. The germline V gene encodes CDR1 SQVTM and CDR2 ANQGSEA. V loses 0 bases, J loses 3 bases, and the germline ends lie 11 bases apart. The CDR3 covers 15 residues, taking in both the cysteine and the phenylalanine. Of all the DNA, just the CDR3 is kept, 45 bases in frame from base 1.

The clonotype originates from a human donor with multiple sclerosis. The specimen sequenced was CD4+ T cells from PBMCs. The V gene is TRBV29-1 and the J gene is TRBJ2-2; the D gene assignment is ambiguous. The CDR3 has the sequence CSVEDLRRHTGELFF. The sequenced DNA is TGCAGCGTTGAAGACTTGAGACGCCACACCGGGGAGCTGTTTTTT.